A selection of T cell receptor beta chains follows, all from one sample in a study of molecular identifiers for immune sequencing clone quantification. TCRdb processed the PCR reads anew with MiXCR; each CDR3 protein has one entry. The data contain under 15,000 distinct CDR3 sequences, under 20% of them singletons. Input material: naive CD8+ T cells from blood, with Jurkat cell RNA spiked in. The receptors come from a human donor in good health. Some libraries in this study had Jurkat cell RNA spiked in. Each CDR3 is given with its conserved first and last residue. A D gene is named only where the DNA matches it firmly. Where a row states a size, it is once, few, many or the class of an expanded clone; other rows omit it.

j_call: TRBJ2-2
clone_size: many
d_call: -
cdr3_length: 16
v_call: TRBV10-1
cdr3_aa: CASSDLTRNTSGELFF
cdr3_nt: TGCGCCAGCAGTGACCTGACACGCAACACATCCGGGGAGCTGTTTTTT

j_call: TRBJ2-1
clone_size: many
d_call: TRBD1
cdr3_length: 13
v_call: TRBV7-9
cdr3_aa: CASRGQGRNEQFF
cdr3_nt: TGTGCCAGCAGAGGACAGGGTCGCAATGAGCAGTTCTTC

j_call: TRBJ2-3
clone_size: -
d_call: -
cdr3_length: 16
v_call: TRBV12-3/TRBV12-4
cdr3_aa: CASSFRDTLSTDTQYF
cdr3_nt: TGTGCCAGCAGTTTTCGGGACACCTTAAGCACAGATACGCAGTATTTT

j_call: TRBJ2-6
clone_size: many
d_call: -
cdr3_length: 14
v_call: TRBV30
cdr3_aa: CAWGTEWGANVLTF
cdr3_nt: TGTGCCTGGGGGACGGAGTGGGGGGCCAACGTCCTGACTTTC

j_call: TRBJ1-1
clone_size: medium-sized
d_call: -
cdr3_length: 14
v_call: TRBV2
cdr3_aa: CASEPVQGGTEAFF
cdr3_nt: TGTGCCAGCGAGCCCGTACAGGGCGGCACTGAAGCTTTCTTT

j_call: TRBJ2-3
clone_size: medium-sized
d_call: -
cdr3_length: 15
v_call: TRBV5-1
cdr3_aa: CASSSGAPFTDTQYF
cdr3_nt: TGCGCCAGCAGCTCCGGAGCCCCTTTCACAGATACGCAGTATTTT

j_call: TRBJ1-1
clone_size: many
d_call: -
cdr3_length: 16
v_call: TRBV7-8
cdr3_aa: CASSRSNRDLNTEAFF
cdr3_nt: TGTGCCAGCAGTCGCAGTAACAGGGACCTTAACACTGAAGCTTTCTTT

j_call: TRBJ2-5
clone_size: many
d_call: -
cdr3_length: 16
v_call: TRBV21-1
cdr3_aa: CASSKVGGLLKETQYF
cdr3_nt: TGTGCCAGCAGCAAAGTAGGGGGACTACTAAAAGAGACCCAGTACTTC

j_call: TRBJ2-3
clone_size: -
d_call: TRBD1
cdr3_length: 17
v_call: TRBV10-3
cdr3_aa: CAFSRRDRGTGTDTQYF
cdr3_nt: TGTGCCTTCAGCCGACGCGACAGGGGGACTGGTACAGATACGCAGTATTTT

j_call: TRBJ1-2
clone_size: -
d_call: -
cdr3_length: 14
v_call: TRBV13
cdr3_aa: CASSSQGGVYGYTF
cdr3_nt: TGTGCCAGCAGCTCACAGGGTGGAGTCTATGGCTACACCTTC

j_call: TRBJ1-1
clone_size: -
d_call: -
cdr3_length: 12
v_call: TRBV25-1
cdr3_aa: CASSDLGVEAFF
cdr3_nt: TGTGCCAGCAGTGATTTAGGAGTGGAGGCTTTCTTT

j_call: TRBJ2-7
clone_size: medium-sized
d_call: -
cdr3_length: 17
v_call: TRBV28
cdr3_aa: CASSLFSRGLSSYEQYF
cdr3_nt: TGTGCCAGCAGTTTATTTTCCCGGGGTCTTAGCTCCTACGAGCAGTACTTC

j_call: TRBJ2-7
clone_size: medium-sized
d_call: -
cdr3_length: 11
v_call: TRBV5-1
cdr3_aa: CASSLGYEQYF
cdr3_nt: TGCGCCAGCAGCTTGGGGTACGAGCAGTACTTC

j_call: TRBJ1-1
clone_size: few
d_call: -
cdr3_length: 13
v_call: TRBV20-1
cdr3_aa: CSARGLGGTEAFF
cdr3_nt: TGCAGTGCTAGAGGGCTTGGGGGCACTGAAGCTTTCTTT

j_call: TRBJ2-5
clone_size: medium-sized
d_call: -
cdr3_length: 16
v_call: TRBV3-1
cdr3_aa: CASSQEARERQETQYF
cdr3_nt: TGTGCCAGCAGCCAAGAGGCCCGGGAACGTCAAGAGACCCAGTACTTC

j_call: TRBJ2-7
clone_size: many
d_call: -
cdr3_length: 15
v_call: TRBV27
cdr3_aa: CASSLGTPVSYEQYF
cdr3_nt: TGTGCCAGCAGTTTAGGGACACCGGTCTCCTACGAGCAGTACTTC

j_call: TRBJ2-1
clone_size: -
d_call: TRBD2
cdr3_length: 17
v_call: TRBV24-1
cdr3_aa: CATSDQRLAGSYNEQFF
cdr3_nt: TGTGCCACCAGTGATCAGAGACTAGCGGGGTCCTACAATGAGCAGTTCTTC

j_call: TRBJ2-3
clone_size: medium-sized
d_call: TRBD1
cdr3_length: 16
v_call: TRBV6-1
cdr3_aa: CASKLLSGTGIDTQYF
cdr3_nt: TGTGCCAGCAAGCTTCTCTCCGGGACAGGGATTGATACGCAGTATTTT

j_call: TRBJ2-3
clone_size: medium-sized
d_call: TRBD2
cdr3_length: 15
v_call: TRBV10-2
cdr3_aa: CASKSGLAATDTQYF
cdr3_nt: TGCGCCAGCAAATCGGGACTAGCGGCGACAGATACGCAGTATTTT

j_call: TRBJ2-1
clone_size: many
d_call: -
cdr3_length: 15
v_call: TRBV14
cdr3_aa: CASTKLVGAHNEQFF
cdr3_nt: TGTGCCAGCACCAAGCTAGTGGGGGCCCACAATGAGCAGTTCTTC

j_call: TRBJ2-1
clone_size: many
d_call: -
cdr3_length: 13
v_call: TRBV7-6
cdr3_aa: CASSLIENNEQFF
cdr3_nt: TGTGCCAGCAGCCTAATTGAAAACAATGAGCAGTTCTTC

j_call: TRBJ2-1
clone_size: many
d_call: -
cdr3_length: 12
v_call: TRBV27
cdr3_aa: CATGQLHNEQFF
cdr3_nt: TGTGCCACCGGACAGCTTCACAATGAGCAGTTCTTC

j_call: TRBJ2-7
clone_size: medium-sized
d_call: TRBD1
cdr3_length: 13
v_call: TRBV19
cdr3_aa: CASSPTGGSEQYF
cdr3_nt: TGTGCCAGTAGTCCCACAGGGGGCAGCGAGCAGTACTTC

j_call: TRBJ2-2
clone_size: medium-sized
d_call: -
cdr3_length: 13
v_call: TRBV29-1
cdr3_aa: CSVDSGNTGELFF
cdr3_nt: TGCAGCGTTGATTCAGGGAACACCGGGGAGCTGTTTTTT

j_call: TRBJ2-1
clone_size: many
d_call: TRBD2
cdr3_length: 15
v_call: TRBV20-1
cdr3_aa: CSARGTSGRAFEQFF
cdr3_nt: TGCAGTGCTAGGGGAACTAGCGGGAGGGCCTTTGAGCAGTTCTTC

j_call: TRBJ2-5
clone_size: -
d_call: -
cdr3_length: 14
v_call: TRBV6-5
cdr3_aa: CASRSWAGVETQYF
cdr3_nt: TGTGCCAGCAGGTCCTGGGCCGGGGTAGAGACCCAGTACTTC

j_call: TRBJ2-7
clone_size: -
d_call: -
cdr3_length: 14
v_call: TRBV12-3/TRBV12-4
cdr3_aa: CASSFGALAYVQYF
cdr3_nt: TGTGCCAGCAGTTTTGGGGCGTTAGCCTACGTGCAGTACTTC

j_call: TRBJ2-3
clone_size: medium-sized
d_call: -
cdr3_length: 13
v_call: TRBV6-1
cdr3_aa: CASSDWGPDTQYF
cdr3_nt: TGTGCCAGCAGTGATTGGGGTCCCGATACGCAGTATTTT

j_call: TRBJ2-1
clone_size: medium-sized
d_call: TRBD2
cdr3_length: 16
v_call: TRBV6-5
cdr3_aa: CASSYASSGRASRQFF
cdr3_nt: TGTGCCAGCAGTTACGCATCTAGCGGGAGGGCCTCGAGGCAGTTCTTC

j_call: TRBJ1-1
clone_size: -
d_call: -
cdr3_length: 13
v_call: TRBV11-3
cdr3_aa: CASSLESNTEAFF
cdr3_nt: TGTGCCAGCAGCTTAGAGTCTAACACTGAAGCTTTCTTT

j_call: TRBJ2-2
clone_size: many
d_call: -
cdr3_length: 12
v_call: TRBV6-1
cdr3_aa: CASNIAAGELFF
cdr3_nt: TGTGCCAGCAATATAGCGGCTGGGGAGCTGTTTTTT

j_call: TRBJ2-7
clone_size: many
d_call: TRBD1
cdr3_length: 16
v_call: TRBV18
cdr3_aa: CASSPNLPGQAYEQYF
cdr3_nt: TGTGCCAGCTCACCGAATCTACCGGGACAGGCCTACGAGCAGTACTTC

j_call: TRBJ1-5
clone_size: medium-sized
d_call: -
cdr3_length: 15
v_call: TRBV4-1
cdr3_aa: CASSQGWSSNQPQHF
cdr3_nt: TGCGCCAGCAGCCAAGGTTGGAGTAGCAATCAGCCCCAGCATTTT

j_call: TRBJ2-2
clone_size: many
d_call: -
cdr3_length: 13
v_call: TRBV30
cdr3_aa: CAWRLTDTGELFF
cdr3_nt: TGTGCCTGGAGATTGACGGACACCGGGGAGCTGTTTTTT

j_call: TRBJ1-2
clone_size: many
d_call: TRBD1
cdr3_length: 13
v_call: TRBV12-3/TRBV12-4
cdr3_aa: CASSEGQGFGYTF
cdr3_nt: TGTGCCAGCAGCGAGGGACAGGGGTTTGGCTACACCTTC

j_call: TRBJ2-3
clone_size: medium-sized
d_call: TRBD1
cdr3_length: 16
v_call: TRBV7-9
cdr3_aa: CASSPLEGQGADTQYF
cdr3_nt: TGTGCCAGCAGCCCCCTAGAGGGACAGGGGGCAGATACGCAGTATTTT

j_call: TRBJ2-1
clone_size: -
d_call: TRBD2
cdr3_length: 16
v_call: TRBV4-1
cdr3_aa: CASSQGSGRATNEQFF
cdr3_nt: TGCGCCAGCAGCCAAGGTAGCGGGAGGGCCACCAATGAGCAGTTCTTC

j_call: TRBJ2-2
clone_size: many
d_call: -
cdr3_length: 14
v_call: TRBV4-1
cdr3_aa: CASSQGRFTGELFF
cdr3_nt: TGCGCCAGCAGCCAAGGCCGGTTCACCGGGGAGCTGTTTTTT

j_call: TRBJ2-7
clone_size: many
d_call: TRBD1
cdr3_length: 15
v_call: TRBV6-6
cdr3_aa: CASSGVRDRVYEQYF
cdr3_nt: TGTGCCAGCAGCGGGGTCCGGGACAGGGTCTACGAGCAGTACTTC

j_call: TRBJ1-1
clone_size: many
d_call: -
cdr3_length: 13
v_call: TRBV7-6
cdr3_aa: CASSSGPNTEAFF
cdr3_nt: TGTGCCAGCAGCTCGGGCCCAAACACTGAAGCTTTCTTT